Listed below are T cell receptor beta chains from one sample, sequenced in a study of T cell repertoires in cytomegalovirus infection. TCRdb re-called the reads through MiXCR, storing one row per CDR3 protein. The repertoire holds almost 500,000 distinct CDR3 sequences, 11% seen once, with 9.5% to 13% in the top ten. Sequenced material: PBMCs. Receptor source: a human donor in good health (CMV status not recorded). Some clones in this sample may be carry-over from other donors' samples. Both conserved end residues are part of each CDR3. The D gene is left open where the match is weak. Clone size is stated in some rows and not others, as once, few, many or a class when expanded.

>TRBV4-2|few|NA|TRBJ1-1
CASSQAPGIPEAFF
TGTGCCAGCAGCCAAGCGCCAGGGATCCCTGAAGCTTTCTTT
>TRBV11-2|many|NA|TRBJ2-7
CASSLDLGVYEQYF
TGTGCCAGCAGCTTAGATCTAGGGGTTTACGAGCAGTACTTC
>TRBV6-2/TRBV6-3|many|NA|TRBJ2-5
CASSYHPRETQYF
TGTGCCAGCAGTTACCACCCTAGGGAGACCCAGTACTTC
>TRBV7-9|few|TRBD1|TRBJ2-7
CASSRQGIDEQYF
TGTGCCAGCAGCCGACAGGGTATCGACGAGCAGTACTTC
>TRBV20-1|few|NA|TRBJ1-5
CSASIREQPQHF
TGCAGTGCTAGTATCCGGGAGCAGCCCCAGCATTTT
>TRBV7-9|many|TRBD2|TRBJ2-1
CASIPNGGLSGRVNAEQFF
TGTGCCAGCATCCCGAACGGGGGGCTTAGCGGGAGGGTTAACGCTGAGCAGTTCTTC
>TRBV14|many|NA|TRBJ1-1
CASSRWVKGLNTEAFF
TGTGCCAGCAGCCGCTGGGTGAAGGGGTTGAACACTGAAGCTTTCTTT
>TRBV6-5|few|NA|TRBJ2-7
CASSPGLQSWEQYF
TGTGCCAGCAGCCCGGGACTTCAAAGTTGGGAGCAGTACTTC
>TRBV11-2|many|TRBD1|TRBJ1-4
CASSGPGQGGEKLFF
TGTGCCAGCAGCGGACCGGGACAGGGAGGAGAAAAACTGTTTTTT
>TRBV10-3|many|NA|TRBJ2-3
CAISDPSESQYF
TGTGCCATCAGTGATCCAAGTGAATCGCAGTATTTT
>TRBV6-1|few|NA|TRBJ2-2
CASRLDSENTGELFF
TGTGCCAGCAGGTTAGACAGCGAGAACACCGGGGAGCTGTTTTTT
>TRBV20-1|NA|TRBD2|TRBJ2-7
CSARGGSGYEQYF
TGCAGTGCTCGAGGCGGGAGTGGATACGAGCAGTACTTC
>TRBV6-5|many|TRBD1|TRBJ1-2
CASSWDREVVGYTF
TGTGCCAGCAGTTGGGACAGGGAGGTAGTTGGCTACACCTTC
>TRBV7-3|many|NA|TRBJ2-3
CASSSSPGTQYF
TGTGCCAGCAGCTCTAGCCCGGGTACGCAGTATTTT
>TRBV7-9|many|TRBD2|TRBJ2-1
CASSSTSGRADEQFF
TGTGCCAGCAGCTCCACTAGCGGGAGGGCCGATGAGCAGTTCTTC
>TRBV2|many|NA|TRBJ2-1
CASSRRAQGNEQFF
TGTGCCAGCTCCCGGAGGGCCCAGGGCAATGAGCAGTTCTTC
>TRBV7-9|many|NA|TRBJ2-7
CASSPHPRGDGEQYF
TGTGCCAGCAGCCCCCACCCCAGGGGAGACGGAGAGCAGTACTTC
>TRBV5-6|many|NA|TRBJ2-6
CASSGGQGANVLTF
TGTGCCAGCTCTGGTGGGCAGGGGGCCAACGTCCTGACTTTC
>TRBV6-1|many|NA|TRBJ2-5
CASSETGGHLKTQYF
TGTGCCAGCAGTGAAACAGGTGGACACCTTAAGACCCAGTACTTC
>TRBV3-1|NA|NA|TRBJ2-7
CASSQDWDYEQYF
TGTGCCAGCAGCCAAGATTGGGATTACGAGCAGTACTTC
>TRBV20-1|few|NA|TRBJ2-1
CSASEAADYNEQFF
TGCAGTGCTAGCGAAGCAGCGGACTACAATGAGCAGTTCTTC
>TRBV7-6|many|TRBD2|TRBJ2-3
CASSLDGTAGGWSTDTQYF
TGTGCCAGCAGCTTAGATGGGACAGCGGGGGGTTGGAGCACAGATACGCAGTATTTT